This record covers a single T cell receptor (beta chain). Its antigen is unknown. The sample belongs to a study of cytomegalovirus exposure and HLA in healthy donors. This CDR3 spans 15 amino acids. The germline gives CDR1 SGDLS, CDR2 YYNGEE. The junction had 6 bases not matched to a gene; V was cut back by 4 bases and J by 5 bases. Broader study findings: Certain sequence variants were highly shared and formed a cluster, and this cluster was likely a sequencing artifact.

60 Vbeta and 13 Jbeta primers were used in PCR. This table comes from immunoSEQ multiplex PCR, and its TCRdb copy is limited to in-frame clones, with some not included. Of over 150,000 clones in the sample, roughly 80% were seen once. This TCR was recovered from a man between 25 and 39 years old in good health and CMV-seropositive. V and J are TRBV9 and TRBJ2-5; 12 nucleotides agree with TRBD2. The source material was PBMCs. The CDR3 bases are TGTGCCAGCAGCCTAGCGGGGGGGCCGGGGGAGACCCAGTACTTC. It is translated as CASSLAGGPGETQYF.